The 9 T cell receptor beta chains below were found in one sample sequenced in a study of T cell changes during pregnancy in multiple sclerosis (dated by TCRdb to the late 2010s). The library was prepared using the immunoSEQ multiplex PCR assay. TCRdb carries this immuneACCESS record with in-frame sequences only. Its versions omit some clonotypes, under half of them owing to an unresolved V gene in the studies checked, with the rest unexplained. Counted in this sample were some 120,000 clones; about 94% of them appeared once. The ten most abundant clones make up roughly 6.2% of the sample. Specimen: peripheral blood, collected before pregnancy. These receptors were collected from a female donor with multiple sclerosis, enrolled in a pregnancy study.

The chain has TRBV2 and TRBJ2-7, with 10 positions matching TRBD2. With 7 bases clipped from V and 5 bases from J, the junction kept 11 bases outside the gene matches. The germline CDR1 and CDR2 sequences are SNHLY and FYNNEI. This CDR3 contains 15 residues. The CDR3 region has the DNA TGTGCCAGCATGCGAAAGCGGGGGGGCCAAGACGAGCAGTACTTC. Residues: CASMRKRGGQDEQYF. The whole variable domain, remainder taken from reference TRBV2 and TRBJ2-7, is EPEVTQTPSHQVTQMGQEVILRCVPISNHLYFYWYRQILGQKVEFLVSFYNNEISEKSEIFDDQFSVERPDGSNFTLKIRSTKLEDSAMYFCASMRKRGGQDEQYFGPGTRLTVT.

This clone was seen once. The genes are TRBV14 and TRBJ2-1, with 10 bases fitting TRBD2. V was pared by 4 bases and J by 4 bases, with 7 bases of the junction left unmatched. Germline V CDR1 and CDR2: SGHDN, FVKESK. The CDR3 length is 16 residues. The CDR3 here is CASSRRLAGRYNEQFF. For the CDR3, the DNA is TGTGCCAGCAGCCGCCGACTAGCGGGCAGGTACAATGAGCAGTTCTTC.

The chain is built from TRBV2 and TRBJ2-2, with D hard to call. Germline CDR1 reads SNHLY; CDR2 reads FYNNEI. The CDR3 is made up of 15 amino acids. Trimming cost V 6 bases and J 0 bases, with 11 bases left between them. As DNA, the CDR3 is TGTGCCAGCAGCCGCGACACGGCGAACACCGGGGAGCTGTTTTTT. It codes for CASSRDTANTGELFF.

This clone was counted a single time. The chain uses TRBV27 and TRBJ1-1; tentatively, D is TRBD1 (5 bases). The CDR3 consists of 13 residues. CDR1 is MNHEY, CDR2 SMNVEV, per germline (reference sequence). Trimming removed 5 bases from V and 4 bases from J, with 11 bases in between. In DNA form, the CDR3 reads TGTGCCAGCAGTCCCGGGGGGGGCACTGAAGCTTTCTTT. The encoded protein is CASSPGGGTEAFF.

This chain uses TRBV19 with TRBJ1-1; D not resolved. V shed 6 bases and J shed 4 bases, with 21 bases lying between them. This CDR3 region has 16 residues. Germline-derived CDR1 and CDR2 are LNHDA and SQIVND (reference sequence). CDR3 DNA sequence: TGTGCCAGTAGGGCGGCCGTCCTAATAGGGAGCACTGAAGCTTTCTTT. Its protein is CASRAAVLIGSTEAFF.

This clone was picked up one time. CDR3 region: CASSPEAESFYEQYF. The CDR3 DNA reads as TGTGCCAGCTCTCCTGAAGCGGAATCGTTCTACGAGCAGTACTTC. The rearrangement links TRBV18 to TRBJ2-7, with a weak D call TRBD2 (5 bases). Trimming removed 6 bases from V and 3 bases from J, with 18 bases in between. The CDR3 is 15 amino acids. The germline V gene encodes CDR1 KGHSH and CDR2 LQKENI.

The rearrangement uses TRBV11-3 and TRBJ2-4; 8 bases map to TRBD1. Trimming cost V 1 base and J 4 bases; bases outside gene matches: 0. This CDR3 contains 14 residues. Germline V gene sequence: CDR1 SGHNT, CDR2 YENEEA. CDR3 sequence: CASSLGTGKNIQYF. The CDR3 DNA reads as TGTGCCAGCAGCTTAGGGACAGGGAAAAACATTCAGTACTTC.

The rearrangement uses TRBV5-4 and TRBJ2-3; 13 nucleotides line up with TRBD2. Looked up from germline, CDR1 is SGHNT and CDR2 is YYREEE (reference sequence). V dropped 2 bases and J dropped 5; count of bases not matched to a gene: 5. CDR3 size: 16 residues. Here the CDR3 DNA reads TGTGCCAGCAGCTTCCGGACTAGCGGGGGAGTAGATACGCAGTATTTT. Residues: CASSFRTSGGVDTQYF. The variable domain in full, with the rest retrieved from reference TRBV5-4 and TRBJ2-3, is ETGVTQSPTHLIKTRGQQVTLRCSSQSGHNTVSWYQQALGQGPQFIFQYYREEENGRGNFPPRFSGLQFPNYSSELNVNALELDDSALYLCASSFRTSGGVDTQYFGPGTRLTVL.

This sequence joins TRBV28 and TRBJ2-7; 10 bases line up with TRBD1. The CDR3 runs 16 residues. V was clipped by 4 bases and J by 4 bases; unmatched bases: 10. Germline V gives CDR1 MDHEN, CDR2 SYDVKM. CDR3 sequence (DNA): TGTGCCAGCAGTTCCGCAACTGACAGGGGGCTTTACGAGCAGTACTTC. The encoded protein is CASSSATDRGLYEQYF.